Below are 20 T cell receptor beta chains sequenced from a single sample in a study of OX40 agonist ivuxolimab in advanced cancers. Profiling relied on immunoSEQ multiplex PCR, and the TCRdb table lists in-frame clones only, not all of them. The table records roughly 34,000 clones, about four fifths of them present only once. Sequencing was performed on CD4+ or CD8+ T cells sorted from blood, taken in a trial of the OX40 agonist ivuxolimab. These receptors were obtained from an adult with an advanced solid tumor such as melanoma, head and neck, liver or kidney cancer.

This clone was observed a single time. The V and J genes are TRBV6-1 and TRBJ1-1, with a tentative D call TRBD1 (6 bases). Germline CDR1 is MNHNS and CDR2 is SASEGT. The CDR3 runs 15 residues. Deletions cut 1 base from V and 5 bases from J, with 14 bases between. CDR3 sequence: CASSEVGARRTEAFF. DNA of the CDR3: TGTGCCAGCAGTGAAGTGGGGGCAAGGAGAACTGAAGCTTTCTTT.

This clone was observed a few times. The rearrangement uses TRBV5-4 and TRBJ2-5, with D uncertain. Germline V gene data show CDR1 as SGHNT and CDR2 as YYREEE (reference sequence). There are 15 residues in the CDR3. V lost 0 bases and J 2 bases, leaving 11 bases between the germline ends. The CDR3 sequence is CASSLGLVSQETQYF. The CDR3 nucleotides are TGTGCCAGCAGCTTGGGTTTAGTATCGCAAGAGACCCAGTACTTC. Together with reference TRBV5-4 and TRBJ2-5, the CDR3 gives the full variable domain: ETGVTQSPTHLIKTRGQQVTLRCSSQSGHNTVSWYQQALGQGPQFIFQYYREEENGRGNFPPRFSGLQFPNYSSELNVNALELDDSALYLCASSLGLVSQETQYFGPGTRLLVL.

The rearrangement uses TRBV4-2 and TRBJ2-7, with TRBD2 matching 9 bases. This CDR3 contains 15 residues. Germline values: CDR1 LGHNA, CDR2 YNFKEQ. Trimming removed 4 bases from V and 4 bases from J; junction bases left unmatched: 8. This CDR3 is CASSRKRGAFYEQYV. The DNA for the CDR3 is TGTGCCAGCAGCCGTAAGCGGGGGGCCTTTTACGAGCAGTACGTC.

This chain connects TRBV2 to TRBJ2-6; D remains ambiguous. V was shortened by 7 bases and J by 0 bases, with 7 bases between the two germline ends. Per the germline V gene, CDR1 is SNHLY and CDR2 is FYNNEI. The CDR3 consists of 14 residues. The chain's CDR3 is CASTQASGANVLTF. For the CDR3, the DNA is TGTGCCAGCACCCAGGCCTCTGGGGCCAACGTCCTGACTTTC. The full variable domain, rest sourced from reference TRBV2 and TRBJ2-6, is EPEVTQTPSHQVTQMGQEVILRCVPISNHLYFYWYRQILGQKVEFLVSFYNNEISEKSEIFDDQFSVERPDGSNFTLKIRSTKLEDSAMYFCASTQASGANVLTFGAGSRLTVL.

Only one count was recorded for this clone. V and J are TRBV2 and TRBJ1-5; D gene ambiguous. In germline, CDR1 is SNHLY, CDR2 FYNNEI. The CDR3 is 15 amino acids. V lost 3 bases to trimming and J lost 2 bases, with 11 bases between them. Written as DNA, the CDR3 is TGTGCCAGCAGTGATACGGGGTCCGGCAATCAGCCCCAGCATTTT. This sequence encodes CASSDTGSGNQPQHF.

This clone was found once. The genes are TRBV10-3 and TRBJ1-4; D ambiguous. Looked up from germline, CDR1 is ENHRY and CDR2 is SYGVKD. The germline V and J ends were trimmed by 4 bases and 6 bases, with 9 bases remaining between them. The CDR3 extends over 13 amino acids. CDR3 DNA: TGTGCCATCAGTGCGGGATTCGATGAAAAACTGTTTTTT. Its protein product is CAISAGFDEKLFF.

The V and J genes are TRBV7-9 and TRBJ2-1; no clear D gene. Germline V CDR1 and CDR2: SEHNR, FQNEAQ (reference sequence). V was cut by 0 bases and J by 0 bases, with 6 bases left in between. The length of the CDR3 is 15 residues. The CDR3 sequence: CASSLAFGSYNEQFF. The CDR3 bases are TGTGCCAGCAGCTTAGCTTTTGGCTCCTACAATGAGCAGTTCTTC.

The chain carries TRBV5-1 and TRBJ2-7; maybe TRBD1 (5 bases). V shed 1 base and J shed 2 bases, with 10 bases lying between them. CDR3 length: 14 amino acids. Per germline, CDR1 SGHRS and CDR2 YFSETQ. The CDR3 coding sequence is TGCGCCAGCAGCTTGAATACAGGCCCCTACGAGCAGTACTTC. This encodes CASSLNTGPYEQYF.

This chain links TRBV11-2 with TRBJ1-2; no clear D gene. Trimming removed 3 bases from V and 7 bases from J, with 9 bases in between. Looked up from germline, CDR1 is SGHAT and CDR2 is FQNNGV. The CDR3 extends over 12 amino acids. In DNA, the CDR3 is TGTGCCAGCAGCTTGGCCGTCATTGGCTACACCTTC. It is translated as CASSLAVIGYTF.

V is TRBV5-6 and J is TRBJ1-1; D is uncertain. The length of the CDR3 is 14 residues. The V gene's germline CDR1 is SGHDT and CDR2 YYEEEE. V was pared by 2 bases and J by 0 bases, with 8 bases between. The CDR3 loop is CASSFGLMNTEAFF. Here the CDR3 DNA reads TGTGCCAGCAGCTTCGGGTTAATGAACACTGAAGCTTTCTTT.

This chain uses TRBV27 with TRBJ2-1; tentatively, D is TRBD2 (7 bases). The CDR3 has 13 amino acids. Germline V gene sequence: CDR1 MNHEY, CDR2 SMNVEV (reference sequence). Trimming took 8 bases from V and 7 from J, leaving 15 bases between them. The CDR3 sequence is CASQEGGRNEQFF. CDR3 sequence (DNA): TGTGCCAGCCAGGAGGGGGGGCGGAATGAGCAGTTCTTC.

The chain has TRBV5-1 and TRBJ1-4; D might be TRBD1 (5 bases). The CDR3 consists of 14 residues. The V gene's germline CDR1 is SGHRS and CDR2 YFSETQ. The V end lost 1 base, the J end lost 8 bases, and 12 bases lay between the germline ends. The CDR3 spells CASSLLGVGEKLFF. The CDR3 DNA sequence: TGCGCCAGCAGCTTGCTAGGGGTGGGCGAAAAACTGTTTTTT.

The V call is TRBV6-1, the J call TRBJ2-5; no definite D call. The CDR3 sequence is 12 residues long. From germline, CDR1 is MNHNS and CDR2 SASEGT. The V end was cut by 3 bases, the J end by 4 bases, with 6 bases between. CDR3 in amino acids: CASSELRETQYF. CDR3 coding DNA: TGTGCCAGCAGTGAGTTGCGAGAGACCCAGTACTTC.

The chain employs TRBV11-2 and TRBJ1-2; D gene ambiguous. CDR1 is SGHAT and CDR2 is FQNNGV in the germline V gene. The CDR3 sequence is 12 residues long. V shed 5 bases and J shed 5 bases, with 9 bases lying between them. The DNA of the CDR3 is TGTGCCAGCAGCGTGACCTCGTATGGCTACACCTTC. Translating gives CASSVTSYGYTF. The full variable domain, rest sourced from reference TRBV11-2 and TRBJ1-2, is EAGVAQSPRYKIIEKRQSVAFWCNPISGHATLYWYQQILGQGPKLLIQFQNNGVVDDSQLPKDRFSAERLKGVDSTLKIQPAKLEDSAVYLCASSVTSYGYTFGSGTRLTVV.

This chain uses TRBV9 with TRBJ1-4; perhaps TRBD1 as D (5 bases). Germline V gene data show CDR1 as SGDLS and CDR2 as YYNGEE. Trimming took 3 bases from V and 7 from J, leaving 10 bases between them. The CDR3 is made up of 13 amino acids. The chain's CDR3 is CASSERGGEKLFF. The CDR3 DNA reads TGTGCCAGCAGCGAAAGGGGAGGTGAAAAACTGTTTTTT.

The V call is TRBV19, the J call TRBJ2-2; TRBD1 matches 7 bases. Per germline, CDR1 LNHDA and CDR2 SQIVND (reference sequence). This CDR3 spans 15 amino acids. Trimming took 5 bases from V and 4 from J; bases not matched to a gene: 7. This CDR3 reads CASSLTGAPTGELFF. The CDR3 DNA reads as TGTGCCAGTAGTTTAACAGGGGCCCCCACCGGGGAGCTGTTTTTT.

This clone appeared once. This chain uses TRBV5-4 with TRBJ2-7, with D perhaps matching TRBD1 (7 bases). The CDR3 sequence is 14 residues long. CDR1 SGHNT and CDR2 YYREEE come from the germline V gene (reference sequence). Trimming pared 6 bases from V and 6 bases from J, leaving 19 bases between. The CDR3 loop reads CASTVGGGLGEQYF. The CDR3 DNA follows: TGTGCCAGCACCGTAGGAGGGGGCCTGGGCGAGCAGTACTTC. Variable domain in full (rest from reference TRBV5-4 and TRBJ2-7): ETGVTQSPTHLIKTRGQQVTLRCSSQSGHNTVSWYQQALGQGPQFIFQYYREEENGRGNFPPRFSGLQFPNYSSELNVNALELDDSALYLCASTVGGGLGEQYFGPGTRLTVT.

CDR3 DNA sequence: TGTGCCAGCAGGAAGGACAGGGGAAGTTACTCTGGGGCCAACGTCCTGACTTTC. Amino acids: CASRKDRGSYSGANVLTF. This chain joins TRBV27 and TRBJ2-6, with 9 bases fitting TRBD1. Germline assignment: CDR1 MNHEY and CDR2 SMNVEV (reference sequence). This CDR3 has 18 amino acids. Trimming took 6 bases from V and 0 from J; bases not matched to a gene: 9.

The chain is built from TRBV6-6 and TRBJ1-1, with TRBD1 as a possible D gene (6 bases). V was cut by 7 bases and J by 7 bases, with 10 bases left in between. The length of the CDR3 is 11 residues. Looked up from germline, CDR1 is MNHNY and CDR2 is SVGAGI (reference sequence). CDR3 nucleotide sequence: TGTGCCAGCAACAGGGTGGGTGAAGCTTTCTTT. Translating gives CASNRVGEAFF.

J is TRBJ2-2 and V is TRBV7-9; D gene unclear. Deletions cut 5 bases from V and 9 bases from J, with 10 bases between. The CDR3 totals 12 residues. Germline CDR1 is SEHNR and CDR2 is FQNEAQ (reference sequence). DNA for the CDR3: TGTGCCAGCAGCCGTCAGCTCCGGGAGCTGTTTTTT. Its protein is CASSRQLRELFF.